Following are 14 T cell receptor beta chains from one sample sequenced in a study of CD8 T cells in ankylosing spondylitis. Study-level points and caveats: A TCR beta motif made of about 8 highly homologous variants seemed typical of ankylosing spondylitis blood.

Their antigens are not known. One entry per CDR3 protein results from TCRdb running MiXCR on the 5' RACE reads. The sample lists 650,000 to 800,000 distinct CDR3 sequences; under 20% were seen once. The sample comprised blood, either unsorted or a sorted T cell fraction (not recorded which). These receptors were taken from a male donor with ankylosing spondylitis.

This clonotype was seen only a few times. This chain connects TRBV20-1 to TRBJ1-5; D perhaps matches TRBD1 (5 bases). The germline V and J ends were trimmed by 1 base and 4 bases, with 8 bases remaining between them. In germline, CDR1 is DFQATT, CDR2 SNEGSKA (reference sequence). This CDR3 region has 13 residues. The CDR3 DNA is TGCAGTGCTAGAGGGAGGGGAAATCAGCCCCAGCATTTT. Translation gives CSARGRGNQPQHF.

This clonotype was observed a few times. The rearrangement uses TRBV27 and TRBJ2-5; 7 nucleotides match TRBD1. Germline CDR1 and CDR2: MNHEY and SMNVEV (reference sequence). The V gene end was trimmed by 6 bases and the J gene end by 5 bases; junction bases not matched to a gene: 6. This CDR3 region has 13 residues. Here the CDR3 reads CASRRGQWETQYF. CDR3 bases: TGTGCCAGCAGAAGGGGGCAATGGGAGACCCAGTACTTC.

This clonotype was found a few times. This chain links TRBV12-3 or TRBV12-4 with TRBJ2-1, with D possibly being TRBD2 (5 bases). This CDR3 has 11 amino acids. Trimming removed 7 bases at V and 9 bases at J, with 10 bases between. The CDR3 here is CASTFRGEQFF. CDR3 bases: TGTGCCAGCACCTTTCGGGGTGAGCAGTTCTTC.

The genes are TRBV12-3 or TRBV12-4 and TRBJ2-3; 7 bases match TRBD2. V lost 6 bases and J lost 6; bases outside the gene matches: 12. CDR3 size: 15 residues. The CDR3, as DNA: TGTGCCAGCAGCATAAGCGGGGCGCGCGTGGATACGCAGTATTTT. Its translation: CASSISGARVDTQYF.

V is TRBV5-5 and J is TRBJ1-3; D is ambiguous. The germline gives CDR1 SGHKS, CDR2 YYEKEE (reference sequence). The CDR3 has 16 residues. Trimming took 4 bases from V and 0 from J, leaving 14 bases between them. CDR3 protein: CASSLSAATSGNTIYF. The CDR3 bases are TGTGCCAGCAGCCTATCCGCAGCTACCTCTGGAAACACCATATATTTT.

The chain links TRBV20-1 to TRBJ1-1; D may be TRBD1 (5 bases). CDR1 is DFQATT, CDR2 SNEGSKA, per germline (reference sequence). The CDR3 consists of 11 residues. CDR3 coding DNA: TGCGGGGGGGAGGGGAACACTGAAGCTTTCTTT. It codes for CGGEGNTEAFF.

The V gene is TRBV19, the J gene TRBJ1-5; 10 bases agree with TRBD1. CDR1 and CDR2 from the germline V gene are LNHDA and SQIVND (reference sequence). V was clipped by 10 bases and J by 5 bases; unmatched bases: 8. The CDR3 runs to 14 residues. The DNA for the CDR3 is TGTGCCACCAGAGAGACAGGGGGCGATCAGCCCCAGCATTTT. It encodes CATRETGGDQPQHF. Drawing the rest from reference TRBV19 and TRBJ1-5, the complete variable domain is DGGITQSPKYLFRKEGQNVTLSCEQNLNHDAMYWYRQDPGQGLRLIYYSQIVNDFQKGDIAEGYSVSREKKESFPLTVTSAQKNPTAFYLCATRETGGDQPQHFGDGTRLSIL.

This clonotype has more than one count but fewer than ten. The CDR3, as DNA: TGTGCCAGCAGCGCGGAAACCTACGACCCGAACACCGGGGAGCTGTTTTTT. Its translation is CASSAETYDPNTGELFF. V and J are TRBV6-2 or TRBV6-3 and TRBJ2-2; D not certain. The CDR3 length is 17 residues. Trimming cost V 6 bases and J 0 bases, with 17 bases left between them. Germline V gives CDR1 MNHEY, CDR2 SVGEGT.

The chain combines TRBV27 with TRBJ2-1, with 7 bases lining up with TRBD1. This CDR3 spans 15 amino acids. The V and J ends lost 3 bases and 5 bases, in that order; junction bases with no gene match: 7. Looked up from germline, CDR1 is MNHEY and CDR2 is SMNVEV (reference sequence). CDR3 in amino acids: CASSFRQGPHNEQFF. CDR3 nucleotide sequence: TGTGCCAGCAGTTTTAGACAGGGACCCCACAATGAGCAGTTCTTC.

In its sample, this clonotype was seen a few times. The chain combines TRBV10-3 with TRBJ1-2; unclear D gene. CDR3 length: 17 amino acids. V was shortened by 2 bases and J by 0 bases, with 16 bases between the two germline ends. The V gene's germline CDR1 is ENHRY and CDR2 SYGVKD. The CDR3, as DNA: TGTGCCATCAGTGAGAGGCAGGCGTTCGAAACTAACTATGGCTACACCTTC. Encoded protein: CAISERQAFETNYGYTF.

This clonotype was seen a few times. This chain uses TRBV5-1 with TRBJ2-1, with 9 bases fitting TRBD1. V lost 1 base, J lost 3 bases, and 5 bases stayed unmatched. There are 16 residues in the CDR3. Germline V gene data show CDR1 as SGHRS and CDR2 as YFSETQ. The DNA for the CDR3 is TGCGCCAGCAGCTTGCCGGGACAGGGAATCTACAATGAGCAGTTCTTC. It is translated as CASSLPGQGIYNEQFF.

This clonotype has just a few counts. The rearrangement uses TRBV6-2 or TRBV6-3 and TRBJ2-3, with unresolved D. V was clipped by 7 bases and J by 10 bases, with 15 bases between them. Germline CDR1 and CDR2: MNHEY and SVGEGT. The CDR3 contains 12 residues. CDR3 in DNA: TGTGCCAGCACCGACGAGGTTTCATCGCAGTATTTT. Residues: CASTDEVSSQYF.

This clonotype was counted between two and nine times. The genes are TRBV25-1 and TRBJ1-4; a possible D gene is TRBD1 (6 bases). Trimming pared 5 bases from V and 8 bases from J, leaving 18 bases between. CDR1 and CDR2 from the germline V gene are MGHDK and SYGVNS. The CDR3 sequence is 15 residues long. The CDR3 DNA is TGTGCCAGCAGTCCTCCGGGACACCCAAGCGAAAAACTGTTTTTT. Translating gives CASSPPGHPSEKLFF.

The J gene is TRBJ2-3, the V gene TRBV14; 11 bases align to TRBD2. V lost 3 bases, J lost 0 bases, and 8 bases stayed unmatched. Germline CDR1 reads SGHDN; CDR2 reads FVKESK. The CDR3 extends over 18 amino acids. Here the CDR3 DNA reads TGTGCCAGCAGCCATGCCGGGACTAGCGGAGGTAGCACAGATACGCAGTATTTT. Its protein is CASSHAGTSGGSTDTQYF.